This T cell receptor beta chain was identified in a study of blood T cell repertoires in COVID-19. Study-wide context: T cells, B-cell-depleted T cells, or PBMCs supplied cDNA or gDNA.

The table lists this clone with a few counts. The authors' processing: From reference gene primer amplification, estimates of nucleated cell counts were derived. Assay: immunoSEQ multiplex PCR; the TCRdb copy retains only in-frame clones and omits some. The V and J calls and clone size were taken over from that table, and D and trimming were inferred from the DNA. The data contain nearly 350,000 clones, more than 75% of them singletons. V shed 6 bases and J shed 4 bases, with 12 bases lying between them. Germline lookup yields CDR1 SNHLY and CDR2 FYNNEI. The CDR3 loop spans 14 amino acids. Seattle enrolled patients during active infection and tracked them longitudinally.

Sequenced sample: peripheral blood. The origin of this receptor is a woman aged 45-65 years with COVID-19, enrolled during active disease. The chain joins TRBV2 to TRBJ1-4; a possible D gene is TRBD1 (6 bases). In nucleotides, the CDR3 is TGTGCCAGCAGCGATGACAGGTATAATGAAAAACTGTTTTTT. It yields the protein CASSDDRYNEKLFF. Drawing the rest from reference TRBV2 and TRBJ1-4, the complete variable domain is EPEVTQTPSHQVTQMGQEVILRCVPISNHLYFYWYRQILGQKVEFLVSFYNNEISEKSEIFDDQFSVERPDGSNFTLKIRSTKLEDSAMYFCASSDDRYNEKLFFGSGTQLSVL.